These 2 T cell receptor beta chains share one sample of origin, sequenced in a study of blood T cells in healthy people across ages. A second about 7 to 12 cycle PCR used barcoded and J-beta primers. MiXCR, run by TCRdb on the 5' RACE reads, gives a single entry per CDR3 protein. This sample has hundreds of thousands of distinct CDR3 sequences, with approximately 50% found just once. Sequenced: blood. These receptors were collected from a woman aged 60-75 years in good health.

In this sample, this clonotype turned up a few times. This chain links TRBV30 with TRBJ2-7; TRBD1 is a possible D gene (6 bases). This CDR3 is 13 amino acids long. The germline gives CDR1 GTSNPN, CDR2 SVGIG (reference sequence). V lost 5 bases to trimming and J lost 0 bases, with 11 bases between them. This CDR3 is CAWAEDSSYEQYF. The CDR3 DNA is TGTGCCTGGGCAGAGGACAGCTCCTACGAGCAGTACTTC.

The CDR3 DNA reads TGTGCCAGCAGCTTAGGGGCAGCTGCTAACTATGGCTACACCTTC. Protein product: CASSLGAAANYGYTF. The J gene is TRBJ1-2, the V gene TRBV5-5; D perhaps matches TRBD1 (5 bases). V lost 2 bases and J lost 0, with 11 bases in between. The CDR3 is made up of 15 amino acids. Germline CDR1 SGHKS, CDR2 YYEKEE (reference sequence).